Following are 32 T cell receptor beta chains from one sample sequenced in a study of T cell responses to AZD1222 COVID-19 vaccine (dated by TCRdb to about 2021). The sample's time point label is to be understood as: about 28 days (+/-7) after the second vaccine dose. The library was produced with the immunoSEQ multiplex PCR assay. Drawn from immuneACCESS, this table holds only the in-frame rearrangements with V and J called that TCRdb kept. Clones are partly lost; checked studies trace under half to an unresolved V gene and leave the rest unexplained. Present in this sample are around 150,000 clones, less than 95% of which were seen just once. Approximately 6.3% of the sample is taken by the ten largest. The specimen was peripheral blood, collected 28 days after the second AZD1222 dose. The receptors were gathered from an adult who received the AZD1222 COVID-19 vaccine.

The rearrangement uses TRBV19 and TRBJ1-3; D is ambiguous. From germline, CDR1 is LNHDA and CDR2 SQIVND (reference sequence). The CDR3 is 16 amino acids. V gave up 5 bases and J gave up 0 bases, with 14 bases separating them. The CDR3 is CASSPRTPGSGNTIYF. The CDR3 bases are TGTGCCAGTAGTCCCCGGACTCCTGGCTCTGGAAACACCATATATTTT. The full variable domain, its missing parts supplied by reference TRBV19 and TRBJ1-3, is DGGITQSPKYLFRKEGQNVTLSCEQNLNHDAMYWYRQDPGQGLRLIYYSQIVNDFQKGDIAEGYSVSREKKESFPLTVTSAQKNPTAFYLCASSPRTPGSGNTIYFGEGSWLTVV.

V gene TRBV15 combines with J gene TRBJ1-6; no definite D call. Trimming cost V 0 bases and J 9 bases, with 6 bases left between them. The germline V gene encodes CDR1 LNHNV and CDR2 YYDKDF (reference sequence). The CDR3 extends over 13 amino acids. CDR3 sequence (DNA): TGTGCCACCAGCAGAGATAAATCTTCACCCCTCCACTTT. Amino acids: CATSRDKSSPLHF.

This rearrangement joins TRBV9 to TRBJ2-3; tentatively, D is TRBD2 (5 bases). V gave up 0 bases and J gave up 4 bases, with 9 bases separating them. CDR3 length equals 14 residues. The V gene's germline CDR1 is SGDLS and CDR2 YYNGEE. The CDR3 loop reads CASSVGGGADTQYF. CDR3 in DNA: TGTGCCAGCAGCGTAGGAGGAGGCGCAGATACGCAGTATTTT.

The DNA for the CDR3 is TGTGCCATCCATCCGACAGCGAGCTCCTACGAGCAGTACTTC. Encoded protein: CAIHPTASSYEQYF. The J gene is TRBJ2-7, the V gene TRBV10-3; D perhaps matches TRBD1 (5 bases). Trimming removed 8 bases at V and 0 bases at J, with 14 bases between. The V gene's germline CDR1 is ENHRY and CDR2 SYGVKD. The CDR3 spans 14 residues.

The genes are TRBV7-2 and TRBJ2-5; D possibly corresponds to TRBD1 (6 bases). The germline V gene encodes CDR1 SGHTA and CDR2 FQGNSA. The CDR3 runs to 14 residues. The V end was cut by 5 bases, the J end by 5 bases, with 15 bases between. CDR3 sequence reads: CASSPSPGHETQYF. CDR3 coding DNA: TGTGCCAGCAGCCCATCTCCGGGACATGAGACCCAGTACTTC.

The chain joins TRBV3-1 (or the pseudogene TRBV3-2) to TRBJ1-2; no clear D gene. Trimming took off 2 bases at V and 4 bases at J, with 8 bases between the two ends. The CDR3 spans 13 residues. Germline CDR1 and CDR2: LGHDT and YNNKEL (reference sequence). The CDR3 DNA sequence: TGTGCCAGCAGCCAAAGGGTGGGCTATGGCTACACCTTC. It encodes CASSQRVGYGYTF.

The chain is built from TRBV27 and TRBJ2-2; 12 bases agree with TRBD2. V lost 3 bases to trimming and J lost 6 bases; unmatched junction nucleotides: 11. The CDR3 has 18 residues. Per germline, CDR1 MNHEY and CDR2 SMNVEV (reference sequence). The CDR3 sequence is CASSFNSKRLAGAGELFF. As DNA, the CDR3 is TGTGCCAGCAGTTTTAATAGTAAGAGACTAGCGGGAGCCGGGGAGCTGTTTTTT.

The J gene is TRBJ1-6, the V gene TRBV27, with D perhaps TRBD1 (5 bases). Trimming shortened V by 3 bases and J by 8 bases, and 8 bases separated the two germline ends. Germline CDR1 and CDR2: MNHEY and SMNVEV (reference sequence). CDR3 length: 13 amino acids. The CDR3: CASSFTGDSPLHF. The CDR3 DNA follows: TGTGCCAGCAGTTTTACAGGTGATTCACCCCTCCACTTT.

This chain links TRBV2 with TRBJ2-7, with unresolved D. The CDR3 runs 13 residues. The V gene lost 6 bases and the J gene lost 5 bases, with 14 bases spanning the gap. Germline V gene sequence: CDR1 SNHLY, CDR2 FYNNEI. The CDR3 protein is CASRPKGLNEQYF. Written as DNA, the CDR3 is TGTGCCAGCAGGCCAAAGGGTTTGAACGAGCAGTACTTC.

The chain has TRBV16 and TRBJ1-5; D unclear. The CDR3 covers 14 residues. Trimming cost V 3 bases and J 4 bases, with 10 bases left between them. Germline V lookup: CDR1 KGHSY, CDR2 FQNENV. The CDR3 nucleotides are TGTGCCAGCAGCCATAACTTCGTTAATCAGCCCCAGCATTTT. This sequence encodes CASSHNFVNQPQHF.

The rearrangement uses TRBV5-6 and TRBJ2-5; possible D gene TRBD2, 5 bases. V lost 3 bases to trimming and J lost 6 bases, with 15 bases between them. The CDR3 sequence is 14 residues long. Per germline, CDR1 SGHDT and CDR2 YYEEEE. CDR3 sequence: CASSSGKILKTQYF. CDR3 sequence (DNA): TGTGCCAGCAGCTCGGGAAAAATTCTCAAGACCCAGTACTTC.

The chain is built from TRBV6-5 and TRBJ2-5; D unresolved. The V and J ends lost 10 bases and 4 bases respectively, with 10 bases between them. The CDR3 has 11 residues. Germline V gene data show CDR1 as MNHEY and CDR2 as SVGAGI. The CDR3 protein is CAIKSGETQYF. In DNA form, the CDR3 reads TGTGCCATCAAGTCTGGAGAGACCCAGTACTTC.

A few counts support this clone. The chain couples TRBV24-1 to TRBJ1-5, with 7 positions matching TRBD1. CDR1 and CDR2 (germline): KGHDR, SFDVKD. The CDR3 consists of 17 residues. The V gene end was trimmed by 4 bases and the J gene end by 5 bases; junction bases not matched to a gene: 13. CDR3 region: CATSELVDRERDQPQHF. The CDR3 DNA is TGTGCCACCAGTGAACTCGTTGACAGGGAAAGGGATCAGCCCCAGCATTTT.

The rearrangement links TRBV19 to TRBJ2-7, with 10 bases fitting TRBD1. In germline, CDR1 is LNHDA, CDR2 SQIVND (reference sequence). CDR3 length: 15 residues. Trimming took 5 bases from V and 2 from J; bases not matched to a gene: 6. This CDR3 reads CASSPLGQGAYEQYF. The CDR3 nucleotides are TGTGCCAGTAGTCCGCTAGGACAGGGGGCCTACGAGCAGTACTTC.

The rearrangement joins TRBV12-5 to TRBJ2-3; no definite D call. The CDR3 length is 12 residues. CDR1 and CDR2 (germline): LGHNT, FRNRAP. The CDR3 coding sequence is TGTGCGAAGTGGTTACGGGCCTACCGCCAGTATTTT. Protein sequence: CAKWLRAYRQYF.

This clone appeared a few times. CDR3 residues: CASSQGRGPEVTQYF. The CDR3 DNA is TGTGCCAGCAGCCAGGGCCGGGGGCCAGAAGTCACGCAGTATTTT. J is TRBJ2-3 and V is TRBV3-1 (or the pseudogene TRBV3-2), with D possibly called TRBD1 or TRBD2 (6 bases each). Looked up from germline, CDR1 is LGHDT and CDR2 is YNNKEL (reference sequence). The length of the CDR3 is 15 residues. Trimming stripped 3 bases from V and 9 bases from J, with 19 bases between.

The J gene is TRBJ1-3, the V gene TRBV11-2, with 7 bases matching TRBD1. Germline V lookup: CDR1 SGHAT, CDR2 FQNNGV. The trim removed 4 bases at V and 0 bases at J, leaving 9 bases unmatched. This CDR3 has 17 amino acids. The CDR3 bases are TGTGCCAGCAGCTCGCGGACAGGACGAGACTCTGGAAACACCATATATTTT. It specifies CASSSRTGRDSGNTIYF.

The rearrangement uses TRBV30 and TRBJ2-5; D is unclear. In germline, CDR1 is GTSNPN, CDR2 SVGIG (reference sequence). The CDR3 covers 15 residues. Trimming cost V 4 bases and J 0 bases, with 15 bases left between them. CDR3 DNA: TGTGCCTGGATAGAGGCGAACAAGTACCAAGAGACCCAGTACTTC. Translating it yields CAWIEANKYQETQYF.

The table lists this clone with a count of one. This rearrangement joins TRBV4-3 to TRBJ2-1; D may match TRBD1 or TRBD2 (5 bases each). The V and J ends lost 1 base and 7 bases respectively, with 17 bases between them. CDR1 and CDR2 from the germline V gene are LGHNA and YSLEER. The CDR3 consists of 16 residues. Here the CDR3 reads CASSQVSGDPRNEQFF. CDR3 DNA sequence: TGCGCCAGCAGCCAAGTGTCCGGGGACCCCCGTAATGAGCAGTTCTTC.

The chain employs TRBV24-1 and TRBJ2-5; D is unresolved. V lost 0 bases to trimming and J lost 1 base, with 5 bases between them. CDR1 and CDR2 from the germline V gene are KGHDR and SFDVKD. The CDR3 is made up of 14 amino acids. The DNA of the CDR3 is TGTGCCACCAGTGATTTGACAGTCCAAGAGACCCAGTACTTC. As protein: CATSDLTVQETQYF.

A few counts support this clone. The V and J genes are TRBV28 and TRBJ1-3; D is unclear. This CDR3 is 12 amino acids long. V was clipped by 6 bases and J by 0 bases, with 3 bases between them. The germline V gene has CDR1 MDHEN and CDR2 SYDVKM. The DNA for the CDR3 is TGTGCCAGCAGAAACTCTGGAAACACCATATATTTT. It yields the protein CASRNSGNTIYF.

The genes are TRBV7-9 and TRBJ1-6; D uncertain. This CDR3 has 12 residues. Germline lookup yields CDR1 SEHNR and CDR2 FQNEAQ (reference sequence). V lost 3 bases to trimming and J lost 9 bases, with 6 bases between them. The CDR3 bases are TGTGCCAGCAGCTTGCCTGGTTCACCCCTCCACTTT. Amino acid sequence: CASSLPGSPLHF.

The genes are TRBV21-1 and TRBJ2-7; the table calls TRBD1, which could not be checked here. TRBV21-1 is a pseudogene segment. This CDR3 is built from 21 residues. The CDR3 here is CASSPSSSGTGPLPFSYEQYF. CDR3 nucleotide sequence: TGTGCCAGCAGCCCGAGTTCATCCGGGACAGGTCCATTACCCTTCTCCTACGAGCAGTACTTC.

The V call is TRBV6-5, the J call TRBJ2-1; D call uncertain. V shed 0 bases and J shed 6 bases, with 12 bases lying between them. Germline-derived CDR1 and CDR2 are MNHEY and SVGAGI. CDR3 length: 15 residues. In DNA form, the CDR3 reads TGTGCCAGCAGTTACTCGATCCTTGGGGTCAATGAGCAGTTCTTC. This codes for CASSYSILGVNEQFF.

V is TRBV4-2 and J is TRBJ1-2; D perhaps matches TRBD1 (5 bases). Germline lookup yields CDR1 LGHNA and CDR2 YNFKEQ. V lost 0 bases to trimming and J lost 8 bases, with 7 bases between them. CDR3 length: 12 residues. The CDR3 DNA reads as TGTGCCAGCAGCCAAGACGGGGGAGGCTACACCTTC. Its translation is CASSQDGGGYTF.

V and J are TRBV19 and TRBJ2-3; TRBD2 is a possible D gene (5 bases). This CDR3 has 14 residues. In germline, CDR1 is LNHDA, CDR2 SQIVND (reference sequence). V was cut by 3 bases and J by 1 base, with 8 bases left in between. In DNA, the CDR3 is TGTGCCAGTAGTATGAGGACTGGCACAGATACGCAGTATTTT. Its protein product is CASSMRTGTDTQYF.

J is TRBJ2-3 and V is TRBV6-2 or TRBV6-3; perhaps TRBD2 as D (6 bases). This CDR3 is built from 16 residues. Germline assignment: CDR1 MNHEY and CDR2 SVGEGT. Trimming removed 2 bases from V and 3 bases from J, with 15 bases in between. The CDR3 region is CASSYGSGVGTDTQYF. CDR3 nucleotide sequence: TGTGCCAGCAGTTACGGGTCGGGAGTTGGGACAGATACGCAGTATTTT.

The chain recombines TRBV7-6 with TRBJ1-2; perhaps TRBD1 as D (5 bases). Trimming cost V 1 base and J 6 bases, with 15 bases left between them. Germline loops: CDR1 SGHVS, CDR2 FNYEAQ. The CDR3 sequence is 15 residues long. DNA of the CDR3: TGTGCCAGCAGCTTAGGAGGCAGGGAGTCGGATGGCTACACCTTC. Translated: CASSLGGRESDGYTF. Complete variable domain (other parts from reference TRBV7-6 and TRBJ1-2): GAGVSQSPRYKVTKRGQDVALRCDPISGHVSLYWYRQALGQGPEFLTYFNYEAQQDKSGLPNDRFSAERPEGSISTLTIQRTEQRDSAMYRCASSLGGRESDGYTFGSGTRLTVV.

This CDR3 reads CASSQPGTSGSLNEQFF. DNA of the CDR3: TGTGCCAGCAGCCAACCCGGGACTAGCGGGAGTTTAAATGAGCAGTTCTTC. The rearrangement links TRBV4-2 to TRBJ2-1; 14 nucleotides agree with TRBD2. This CDR3 has 17 residues. With V trimmed by 2 bases and J by 7 bases, 7 bases remained unmatched. The germline CDR1 and CDR2 sequences are LGHNA and YNFKEQ.

This clone was recorded only once. This chain connects TRBV27 to TRBJ2-7, with 9 nucleotides matching TRBD1. CDR1 is MNHEY and CDR2 is SMNVEV in the germline V gene (reference sequence). The CDR3 consists of 14 residues. The V and J ends lost 4 bases and 7 bases, in that order; junction bases with no gene match: 8. CDR3 loop: CASSSDRGTGEQYF. The CDR3 coding sequence is TGTGCCAGCAGTTCCGACAGGGGGACGGGGGAGCAGTACTTC.

The CDR3 region has the DNA TGTGCCAGCAGCTTTGGGACAGTAGGAAACACCATATATTTT. The encoded protein is CASSFGTVGNTIYF. This chain links TRBV7-2 with TRBJ1-3; 7 bases line up with TRBD1. There are 14 residues in the CDR3. The ends lost 3 bases at V and 4 bases at J; junction bases unmatched: 3. The germline V gene has CDR1 SGHTA and CDR2 FQGNSA. Based on the CDR3 plus reference TRBV7-2 and TRBJ1-3, the full variable domain is GAGVSQSPSNKVTEKGKDVELRCDPISGHTALYWYRQSLGQGLEFLIYFQGNSAPDKSGLPSDRFSAERTGGSVSTLTIQRTQQEDSAVYLCASSFGTVGNTIYFGEGSWLTVV.

This CDR3 is CASRADTRTDTDQPQHF. The CDR3 DNA reads as TGTGCCAGCAGGGCAGATACACGGACAGACACAGATCAGCCCCAGCATTTT. This chain links TRBV28 with TRBJ1-5; possibly TRBD1 for D (6 bases). This CDR3 comprises 17 residues. CDR1 is MDHEN, CDR2 SYDVKM, per germline. V was clipped by 6 bases and J by 5 bases, with 23 bases between them.